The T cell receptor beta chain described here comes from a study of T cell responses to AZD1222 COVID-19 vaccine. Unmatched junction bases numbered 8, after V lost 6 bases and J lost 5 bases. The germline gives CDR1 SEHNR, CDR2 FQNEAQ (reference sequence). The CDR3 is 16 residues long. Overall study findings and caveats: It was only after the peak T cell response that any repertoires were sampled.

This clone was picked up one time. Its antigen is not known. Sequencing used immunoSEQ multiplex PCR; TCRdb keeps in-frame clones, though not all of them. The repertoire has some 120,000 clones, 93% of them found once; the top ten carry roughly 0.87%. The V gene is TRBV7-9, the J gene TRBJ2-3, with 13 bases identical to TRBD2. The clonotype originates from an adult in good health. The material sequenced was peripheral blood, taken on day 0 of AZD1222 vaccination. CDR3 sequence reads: CASRHKLAGGLDTQYF. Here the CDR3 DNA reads TGTGCCAGCAGACATAAACTAGCGGGGGGGCTAGATACGCAGTATTTT. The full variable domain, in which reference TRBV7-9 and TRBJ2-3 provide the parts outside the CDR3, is DTGVSQNPRHKITKRGQNVTFRCDPISEHNRLYWYRQTLGQGPEFLTYFQNEAQLEKSRLLSDRFSAERPKGSFSTLEIQRTEQGDSAMYLCASRHKLAGGLDTQYFGPGTRLTVL.